The T cell receptor (beta chain) under discussion was sequenced for a study of blood T cells in healthy people across ages. Study-level points and caveats: Using unsorted PBMCs precluded a conclusive naive versus antigen-experienced comparison. There were more naive CD4+ cells and higher diversity in long-lived donors than in aged donors.

A sample-barcoded 5' primer and a J-beta primer mix were used in a second PCR of about 7 to 12 cycles. TCRdb analysed the 5' RACE reads with MiXCR anew, one entry per CDR3 protein. The sample gives about 780,000 distinct CDR3 sequences, 46% of which show up once; 15% to 20% is in the top ten. Germline V gene data show CDR1 as SEHNR and CDR2 as FQNEAQ (reference sequence). The CDR3 runs 15 residues. V dropped 2 bases and J dropped 11; count of bases not matched to a gene: 9. This clonotype was observed a few times. Its antigen is unidentified. Sequenced input: blood. This TCR was recovered from a man older than 75 in good health. The chain joins TRBV7-9 to TRBJ2-5; 12 bases line up with TRBD2. The CDR3 spells CASSLRLAGAGEQYF. The DNA for the CDR3 is TGTGCCAGCAGCTTAAGACTAGCGGGAGCAGGGGAGCAGTACTTC.